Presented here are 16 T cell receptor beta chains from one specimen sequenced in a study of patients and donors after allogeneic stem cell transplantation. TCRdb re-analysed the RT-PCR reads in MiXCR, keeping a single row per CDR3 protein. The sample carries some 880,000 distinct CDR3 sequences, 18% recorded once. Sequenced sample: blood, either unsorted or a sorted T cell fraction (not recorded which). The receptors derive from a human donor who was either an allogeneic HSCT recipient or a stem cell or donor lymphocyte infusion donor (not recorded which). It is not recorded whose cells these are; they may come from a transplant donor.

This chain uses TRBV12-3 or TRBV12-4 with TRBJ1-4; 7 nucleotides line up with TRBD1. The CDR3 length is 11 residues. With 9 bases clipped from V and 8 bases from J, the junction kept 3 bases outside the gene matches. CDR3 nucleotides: TGTGCCAGTACACAGGGGGAAAAACTGTTTTTT. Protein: CASTQGEKLFF.

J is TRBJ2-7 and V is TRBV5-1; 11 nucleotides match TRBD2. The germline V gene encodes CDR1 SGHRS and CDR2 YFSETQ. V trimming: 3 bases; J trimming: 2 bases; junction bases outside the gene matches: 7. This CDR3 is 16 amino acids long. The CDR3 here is CASSWTLAGGPYEQYF. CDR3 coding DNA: TGCGCCAGCAGCTGGACCTTAGCGGGAGGGCCCTACGAGCAGTACTTC.

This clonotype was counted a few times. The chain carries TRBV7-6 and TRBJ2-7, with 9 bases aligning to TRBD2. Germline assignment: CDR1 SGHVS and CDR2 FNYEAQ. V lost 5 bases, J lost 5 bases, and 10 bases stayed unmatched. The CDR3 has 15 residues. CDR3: CASSITGTSPNEQYF. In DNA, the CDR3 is TGTGCCAGCAGCATAACCGGGACTAGCCCCAACGAGCAGTACTTC.

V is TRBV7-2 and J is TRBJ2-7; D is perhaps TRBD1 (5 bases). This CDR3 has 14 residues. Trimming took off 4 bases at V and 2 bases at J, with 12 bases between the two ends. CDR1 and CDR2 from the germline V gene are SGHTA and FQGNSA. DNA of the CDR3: TGTGCCAGCAGCTCCAGGGATGCCACCTACGAGCAGTACTTC. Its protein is CASSSRDATYEQYF.

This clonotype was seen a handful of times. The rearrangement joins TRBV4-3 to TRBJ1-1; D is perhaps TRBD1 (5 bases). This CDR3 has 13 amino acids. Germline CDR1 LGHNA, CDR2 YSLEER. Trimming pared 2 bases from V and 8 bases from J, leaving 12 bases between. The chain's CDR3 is CASSQSLGVEAFF. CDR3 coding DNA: TGCGCCAGCAGCCAATCGTTGGGGGTGGAAGCTTTCTTT.

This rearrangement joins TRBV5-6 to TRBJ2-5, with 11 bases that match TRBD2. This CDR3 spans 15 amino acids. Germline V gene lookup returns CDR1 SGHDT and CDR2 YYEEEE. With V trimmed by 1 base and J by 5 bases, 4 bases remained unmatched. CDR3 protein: CASSLRSSGRETQYF. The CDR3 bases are TGTGCCAGCAGCTTGAGGTCTAGCGGGAGGGAGACCCAGTACTTC.

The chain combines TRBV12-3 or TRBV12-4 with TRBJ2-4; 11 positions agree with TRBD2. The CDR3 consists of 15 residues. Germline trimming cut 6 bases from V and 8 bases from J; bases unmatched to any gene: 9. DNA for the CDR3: TGTGCCAGCAGGGCTAGCGGGGGGAGGGGAGACATTCAGTACTTC. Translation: CASRASGGRGDIQYF.

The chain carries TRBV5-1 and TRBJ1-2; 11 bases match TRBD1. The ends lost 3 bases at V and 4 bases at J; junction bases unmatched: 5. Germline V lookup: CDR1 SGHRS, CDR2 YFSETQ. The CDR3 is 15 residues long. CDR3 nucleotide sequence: TGCGCCAGCAGCTCGGCCGGGACAGGGGGCTATGGCTACACCTTC. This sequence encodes CASSSAGTGGYGYTF.

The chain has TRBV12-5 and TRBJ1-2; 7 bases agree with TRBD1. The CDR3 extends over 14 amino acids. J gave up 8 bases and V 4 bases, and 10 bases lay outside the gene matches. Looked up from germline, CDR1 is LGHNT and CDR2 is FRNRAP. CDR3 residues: CASGSEIYRGGYTF. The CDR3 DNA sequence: TGTGCTAGTGGTTCTGAGATTTACAGGGGCGGCTACACCTTC.

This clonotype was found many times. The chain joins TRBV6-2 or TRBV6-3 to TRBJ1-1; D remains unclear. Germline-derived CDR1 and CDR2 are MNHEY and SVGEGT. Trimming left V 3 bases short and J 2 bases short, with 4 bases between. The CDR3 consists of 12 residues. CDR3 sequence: CASSYANTEAFF. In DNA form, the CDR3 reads TGTGCCAGCAGTTATGCCAACACTGAAGCTTTCTTT.

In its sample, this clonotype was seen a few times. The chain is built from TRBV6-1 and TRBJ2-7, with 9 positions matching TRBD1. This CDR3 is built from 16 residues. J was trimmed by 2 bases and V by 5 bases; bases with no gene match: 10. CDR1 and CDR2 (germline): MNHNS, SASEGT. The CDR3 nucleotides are TGTGCCAGCAGTCTACTAAGGAGACAGGGGGCCTACGAGCAGTACTTC. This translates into CASSLLRRQGAYEQYF.

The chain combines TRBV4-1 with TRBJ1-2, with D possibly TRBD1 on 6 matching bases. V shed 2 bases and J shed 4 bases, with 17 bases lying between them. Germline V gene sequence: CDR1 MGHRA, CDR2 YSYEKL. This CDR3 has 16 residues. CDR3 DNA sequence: TGCGCCAGCAGCCAATTGTCCTGGACAGAAGCCTATGGCTACACCTTC. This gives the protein CASSQLSWTEAYGYTF.

For the CDR3, the DNA is TGCGCCAGCAGCCAAGATGTCAGCGGGGAGTCCAATGAGCAGTTCTTC. Translating gives CASSQDVSGESNEQFF. The chain recombines TRBV4-3 with TRBJ2-1; TRBD2 aligns across 7 bases. Trimming cost V 0 bases and J 6 bases; bases outside gene matches: 8. The CDR3 has 16 amino acids. The germline V gene encodes CDR1 LGHNA and CDR2 YSLEER.

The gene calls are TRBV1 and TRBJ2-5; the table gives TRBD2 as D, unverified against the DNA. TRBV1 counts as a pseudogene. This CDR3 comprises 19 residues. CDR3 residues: CTSSQVAATSGGTQETQYF. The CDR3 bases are TGCACCAGCAGCCAAGTGGCTGCGACTAGCGGGGGGACCCAAGAGACCCAGTACTTC.

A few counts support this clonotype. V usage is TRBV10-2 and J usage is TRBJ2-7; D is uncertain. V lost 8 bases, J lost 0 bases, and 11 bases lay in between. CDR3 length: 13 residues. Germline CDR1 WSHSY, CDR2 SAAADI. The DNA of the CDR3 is TGCGCCAGCCAGTCGACTTTCTCCTACGAGCAGTACTTC. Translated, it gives CASQSTFSYEQYF.

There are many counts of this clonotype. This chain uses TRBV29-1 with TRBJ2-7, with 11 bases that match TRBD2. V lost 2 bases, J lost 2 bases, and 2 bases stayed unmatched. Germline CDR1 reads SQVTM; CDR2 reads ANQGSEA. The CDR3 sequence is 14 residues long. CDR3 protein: CSVELAGGTYEQYF. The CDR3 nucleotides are TGCAGCGTTGAACTAGCGGGAGGTACCTACGAGCAGTACTTC.